The 20 T cell receptor beta chains below come from one sample, sequenced in a study of T-cell reconstitution after alpha-beta-depleted transplantation in children. Unique molecular identifiers tagged the TCRbeta library. TCRdb processed the PCR reads anew with MiXCR; each CDR3 protein has one entry. The sample yields 380,000 or so distinct CDR3 sequences, about an eighth seen once. The source was PBMCs, collected from the stem cell graft. These receptors were collected from a human donor who donated a stem cell graft to a child with Fanconi anemia.

This chain uses TRBV24-1 with TRBJ2-1, with no clear D. The V end lost 2 bases, the J end lost 10 bases, and 11 bases lay between the germline ends. Germline V gene data show CDR1 as KGHDR and CDR2 as SFDVKD. The CDR3 runs 13 residues. CDR3 residues: CATSDSNLREQFF. For the CDR3, the DNA is TGTGCCACCAGTGATTCGAATTTAAGAGAGCAGTTCTTC.

This clonotype came up many times. The rearrangement joins TRBV5-1 to TRBJ1-1, with D tentatively TRBD1 (5 bases). V was pared by 2 bases and J by 5 bases, with 19 bases between. This CDR3 has 16 amino acids. CDR1 and CDR2 from the germline V gene are SGHRS and YFSETQ. As DNA, the CDR3 is TGCGCCAGCAGCTTTGGGACCGACATGGGGAGGACTGAAGCTTTCTTT. This encodes CASSFGTDMGRTEAFF.

The gene calls are TRBV2 and TRBJ2-3; D is uncertain. Germline V CDR1 and CDR2: SNHLY, FYNNEI. The germline V and J ends were trimmed by 9 bases and 1 base, with 14 bases remaining between them. The CDR3 is made up of 14 amino acids. The CDR3 loop reads CARLTGPRTDTQYF. The CDR3, as DNA: TGTGCCAGGTTGACTGGGCCCCGCACAGATACGCAGTATTTT.

This clonotype came up a few times. J is TRBJ1-1 and V is TRBV15; possibly TRBD1 for D (5 bases). The CDR3 sequence is 10 residues long. Trimming took off 8 bases at V and 4 bases at J, with 5 bases between the two ends. Germline loops: CDR1 LNHNV, CDR2 YYDKDF (reference sequence). The CDR3 coding sequence is TGTGCCACCGGGGGCACTGAAGCTTTCTTT. Translation: CATGGTEAFF.

This clonotype was found many times. The chain uses TRBV5-1 and TRBJ2-1; 11 bases are a match to TRBD1. Looked up from germline, CDR1 is SGHRS and CDR2 is YFSETQ. Trimming removed 3 bases from V and 9 bases from J; junction bases left unmatched: 8. The CDR3 spans 15 residues. The CDR3 DNA follows: TGCGCCAGCAGCTCGGGACAGGGGGGTGGGAGTGAGCAGTTCTTC. The encoded protein is CASSSGQGGGSEQFF.

CDR3 DNA sequence: TGCAGTGCTAGGGCTGGACAGGGTTGGACTGAAGCTTTCTTT. It specifies CSARAGQGWTEAFF. The chain uses TRBV20-1 and TRBJ1-1; 8 positions agree with TRBD1. The CDR3 totals 14 residues. The ends lost 3 bases at V and 5 bases at J; junction bases unmatched: 8. Per the germline V gene, CDR1 is DFQATT and CDR2 is SNEGSKA (reference sequence).

This clonotype turned up a few times. V and J are TRBV20-1 and TRBJ2-5, with 10 bases aligning to TRBD2. V lost 6 bases, J lost 1 base, and 11 bases stayed unmatched. The V gene's germline CDR1 is DFQATT and CDR2 SNEGSKA (reference sequence). CDR3 length: 16 amino acids. The CDR3 protein is CSAPSGSGGFQETQYF. CDR3 DNA: TGCAGTGCACCCAGTGGTAGCGGGGGGTTCCAAGAGACCCAGTACTTC.

This clonotype showed up many times. This CDR3 is CASSLRGSQDTIYF. The DNA of the CDR3 is TGTGCCAGCAGCCTGCGCGGATCGCAGGACACCATATATTTT. V gene TRBV9 combines with J gene TRBJ1-3, with D hard to call. Trimming pared 4 bases from V and 8 bases from J, leaving 16 bases between. Germline lookup yields CDR1 SGDLS and CDR2 YYNGEE. The CDR3 sequence is 14 residues long.

In its sample, this clonotype was seen many times. The DNA for the CDR3 is TGTGCCAGCAGCCAAGATATAGGACAAACCTATGGCTACACCTTC. Encoded protein: CASSQDIGQTYGYTF. The chain links TRBV4-2 to TRBJ1-2; the D gene is possibly TRBD1 (5 bases). CDR1 is LGHNA and CDR2 is YNFKEQ in the germline V gene. The CDR3 consists of 15 residues. V was clipped by 0 bases and J by 4 bases, with 12 bases between them.

The gene calls are TRBV7-2 and TRBJ1-2; the D is unclear. Trimming shortened V by 0 bases and J by 4 bases, and 15 bases separated the two germline ends. From germline, CDR1 is SGHTA and CDR2 FQGNSA. The CDR3 consists of 16 residues. DNA of the CDR3: TGTGCCAGCAGCTTAGCGTTTTGGCGGGATTCCTATGGCTACACCTTC. Amino acid sequence: CASSLAFWRDSYGYTF.

The chain joins TRBV9 to TRBJ2-7; D may match TRBD1 or TRBD2 (5 bases each). CDR1 and CDR2 from the germline V gene are SGDLS and YYNGEE. Trimming cost V 3 bases and J 5 bases, with 12 bases left between them. The CDR3 extends over 13 amino acids. Written as DNA, the CDR3 is TGTGCCAGCAGCGGAGCTCAGGGACACGAGCAGTACTTC. It encodes CASSGAQGHEQYF.

The sample holds a few counts of this clonotype. The V and J genes are TRBV5-1 and TRBJ2-2, with D maybe TRBD1 (5 bases). V was clipped by 0 bases and J by 3 bases, with 15 bases between them. From germline, CDR1 is SGHRS and CDR2 YFSETQ. This CDR3 is built from 17 residues. The CDR3, as DNA: TGCGCCAGCAGCTTGGGCAGAATGGGGCCCGACACCGGGGAGCTGTTTTTT. Translated, it gives CASSLGRMGPDTGELFF.

In its sample, this clonotype was seen a few times. This sequence joins TRBV5-1 and TRBJ1-1, with D uncertain. V dropped 4 bases and J dropped 2 bases, with 9 bases sitting between them. The CDR3 contains 13 residues. CDR1 and CDR2 (germline): SGHRS, YFSETQ. CDR3 coding DNA: TGCGCCAGCAGCCCCCCGTTAAACACTGAAGCTTTCTTT. It yields the protein CASSPPLNTEAFF.

This clonotype was seen only a few times. This sequence joins TRBV6-1 and TRBJ1-2, with D perhaps matching TRBD1 (6 bases). The CDR3 length is 14 residues. The V end was cut by 6 bases, the J end by 8 bases, with 19 bases between. The germline V gene has CDR1 MNHNS and CDR2 SASEGT. The CDR3, as DNA: TGTGCCAGCAGCTCCGGGGGCTTTAAAGGGGGCTACACCTTC. It yields the protein CASSSGGFKGGYTF.

V and J are TRBV7-2 and TRBJ2-5; 10 nucleotides line up with TRBD2. Per the germline V gene, CDR1 is SGHTA and CDR2 is FQGNSA. The CDR3 is 19 amino acids. With 5 bases clipped from V and 3 bases from J, the junction kept 18 bases outside the gene matches. The CDR3 nucleotides are TGTGCCAGCAGCCACTTAATGCGGAGCGGGGGGGCCGCGGAAGAGACCCAGTACTTC. It codes for CASSHLMRSGGAAEETQYF. Full variable domain (remainder filled in from reference TRBV7-2 and TRBJ2-5): GAGVSQSPSNKVTEKGKDVELRCDPISGHTALYWYRQSLGQGLEFLIYFQGNSAPDKSGLPSDRFSAERTGGSVSTLTIQRTQQEDSAVYLCASSHLMRSGGAAEETQYFGPGTRLLVL.

This chain uses TRBV24-1 with TRBJ1-5; 9 bases map to TRBD1. The CDR3 is made up of 16 amino acids. Germline CDR1 reads KGHDR; CDR2 reads SFDVKD. V gave up 3 bases and J gave up 7 bases; unmatched junction bases: 9. CDR3 DNA sequence: TGTGCCACCAGTGATCTAGAAGAGGACAGGGGACAGCCCCAGCATTTT. This gives the protein CATSDLEEDRGQPQHF.

This clonotype was counted at least ten times. The chain is built from TRBV13 and TRBJ1-1; 9 positions match TRBD1. The CDR3 has 13 amino acids. CDR1 is PRHDT, CDR2 FYEKMQ, per germline (reference sequence). V shed 5 bases and J 6 bases; nucleotides not matched to a gene: 4. This CDR3 is CASSLGQGSEAFF. CDR3 DNA: TGTGCCAGCAGCCTCGGACAGGGGTCTGAAGCTTTCTTT. The full variable domain, with the rest looked up from reference TRBV13 and TRBJ1-1, is AAGVIQSPRHLIKEKRETATLKCYPIPRHDTVYWYQQGPGQDPQFLISFYEKMQSDKGSIPDRFSAQQFSDYHSELNMSSLELGDSALYFCASSLGQGSEAFFGQGTRLTVV.

This clonotype was observed many times. V and J are TRBV6-5 and TRBJ2-1; D not certain. CDR1 MNHEY and CDR2 SVGAGI come from the germline V gene. Trimming took off 0 bases at V and 0 bases at J, with 6 bases between the two ends. There are 15 residues in the CDR3. The CDR3 spells CASSYSDASYNEQFF. The CDR3 DNA is TGTGCCAGCAGTTACTCAGACGCCTCCTACAATGAGCAGTTCTTC.

The gene calls are TRBV7-2 and TRBJ1-1; D possibly corresponds to TRBD1 (6 bases). Germline V gene lookup returns CDR1 SGHTA and CDR2 FQGNSA. The CDR3 totals 15 residues. V lost 2 bases and J lost 4, with 14 bases in between. The CDR3 sequence: CASSLKGPGATEAFF. In DNA, the CDR3 is TGTGCCAGCAGCTTAAAGGGACCAGGGGCCACTGAAGCTTTCTTT.

Many counts were recorded for this clonotype. The rearrangement uses TRBV27 and TRBJ2-1; 9 nucleotides line up with TRBD1. Germline CDR1 is MNHEY and CDR2 is SMNVEV (reference sequence). With 2 bases clipped from V and 3 bases from J, the junction kept 8 bases outside the gene matches. This CDR3 has 17 amino acids. The CDR3 region has the DNA TGTGCCAGCAGTTTAAGCACCCCGGGACAGGGCTACAATGAGCAGTTCTTC. Encoded protein: CASSLSTPGQGYNEQFF.